This is a list of T cell receptor beta chains from one sample in a study of neurological immune-mediated disorders. TCRdb re-called the 5' RACE reads through MiXCR, storing one row per CDR3 protein. The table has some 68,000 distinct CDR3 sequences, around 13% seen once; the top ten hold 4.6%. Sequencing used PBMCs. The receptors stem from a female donor with HTLV-1-associated myelopathy (HAM/TSP). Both conserved end residues are part of each CDR3. A D gene is named only where the DNA matches it firmly. Each size is once, few, many, or a class for an expanded clone.

len: 14
j_gene: TRBJ2-7
d_gene: -
v_gene: TRBV4-1
abundance: few
CDR3aa: CASSQDRLRYEQYF
CDR3nt: TGCGCCAGCAGCCAAGACAGGCTTCGGTACGAGCAGTACTTC

len: 14
j_gene: TRBJ2-5
d_gene: -
v_gene: TRBV7-6
abundance: many
CDR3aa: CASSRSRAGETQYF
CDR3nt: TGTGCCAGCAGTCGTTCCCGGGCCGGAGAGACCCAGTACTTC

len: 13
j_gene: TRBJ1-1
d_gene: -
v_gene: TRBV27
abundance: many
CDR3aa: CASSLSIYTEAFF
CDR3nt: TGTGCCAGCAGTTTATCGATTTACACTGAAGCTTTCTTT

len: 18
j_gene: TRBJ1-3
d_gene: -
v_gene: TRBV14
abundance: once
CDR3aa: CVSNQNLLWGPRGNTIYF
CDR3nt: TGTGTCAGCAACCAAAACCTTCTATGGGGGCCTCGTGGAAACACCATATATTTT

len: 13
j_gene: TRBJ2-1
d_gene: -
v_gene: TRBV28
abundance: many
CDR3aa: CASSLYRYNEQFF
CDR3nt: TGTGCCAGCAGTTTATACAGGTACAATGAGCAGTTCTTC

len: 14
j_gene: TRBJ2-4
d_gene: -
v_gene: TRBV28
abundance: many
CDR3aa: CASSFGGSKNIQYF
CDR3nt: TGTGCCAGCAGTTTCGGGGGCTCCAAAAACATTCAGTACTTC

len: 14
j_gene: TRBJ1-6
d_gene: TRBD1
v_gene: TRBV28
abundance: few
CDR3aa: CASSWGTGFSPLHF
CDR3nt: TGTGCCAGCAGTTGGGGGACAGGGTTTTCACCCCTCCACTTT

len: 14
j_gene: TRBJ2-1
d_gene: -
v_gene: TRBV5-1
abundance: many
CDR3aa: CASSLDNSYNEQFF
CDR3nt: TGCGCCAGCAGCTTGGACAACTCCTACAATGAGCAGTTCTTC

len: 12
j_gene: TRBJ2-7
d_gene: -
v_gene: TRBV20-1
abundance: many
CDR3aa: CSARGQSYEQYF
CDR3nt: TGCAGTGCCCGAGGACAGAGCTACGAGCAGTACTTC

len: 14
j_gene: TRBJ1-4
d_gene: -
v_gene: TRBV12-3/TRBV12-4
abundance: many
CDR3aa: CASHTQGSGEKLFF
CDR3nt: TGTGCCAGCCATACCCAGGGGTCCGGTGAAAAACTGTTTTTT

len: 13
j_gene: TRBJ2-1
d_gene: -
v_gene: TRBV5-1
abundance: many
CDR3aa: CASRLQMDNEQFF
CDR3nt: TGCGCCAGCAGACTACAGATGGACAATGAGCAGTTCTTC

len: 12
j_gene: TRBJ2-3
d_gene: -
v_gene: TRBV29-1
abundance: many
CDR3aa: CSAQGRTDTQYF
CDR3nt: TGCAGCGCGCAGGGACGCACAGATACGCAGTATTTT

len: 18
j_gene: TRBJ2-5
d_gene: TRBD2
v_gene: TRBV7-9
abundance: many
CDR3aa: CASSLRSLAGQSQETQYF
CDR3nt: TGTGCCAGCAGCTTAAGGTCGCTAGCGGGACAGAGTCAAGAGACCCAGTACTTC

len: 16
j_gene: TRBJ1-5
d_gene: -
v_gene: TRBV20-1
abundance: many
CDR3aa: CSARDGSRVINQPQHF
CDR3nt: TGCAGTGCTAGAGATGGGTCCAGGGTAATAAATCAGCCCCAGCATTTT

len: 13
j_gene: TRBJ2-5
d_gene: -
v_gene: TRBV12-3/TRBV12-4
abundance: many
CDR3aa: CASRLTGLETQYF
CDR3nt: TGTGCCAGCAGACTCACAGGGTTGGAGACCCAGTACTTC

len: 14
j_gene: TRBJ1-3
d_gene: -
v_gene: TRBV7-9
abundance: few
CDR3aa: CASRLGASGNTIYF
CDR3nt: TGTGCCAGCAGATTGGGGGCGTCCGGAAACACCATATATTTT

len: 17
j_gene: TRBJ2-1
d_gene: -
v_gene: TRBV5-1
abundance: many
CDR3aa: CASSLEWGQSSYNEQFF
CDR3nt: TGCGCCAGCAGCTTGGAGTGGGGGCAGAGCTCCTACAATGAGCAGTTCTTC

len: 15
j_gene: TRBJ2-6
d_gene: -
v_gene: TRBV12-3/TRBV12-4
abundance: many
CDR3aa: CASSYTISGANVLTF
CDR3nt: TGTGCCAGCAGTTATACGATCTCTGGGGCCAACGTCCTGACTTTC

len: 16
j_gene: TRBJ1-4
d_gene: -
v_gene: TRBV29-1
abundance: many
CDR3aa: CSVEDLGGFGNEKLFF
CDR3nt: TGCAGCGTTGAAGATCTCGGGGGGTTCGGTAATGAAAAACTGTTTTTT

len: 15
j_gene: TRBJ2-6
d_gene: TRBD1
v_gene: TRBV5-1
abundance: many
CDR3aa: CASSSDRTGANVLTF
CDR3nt: TGCGCCAGCAGCTCGGACAGGACTGGGGCCAACGTCCTGACTTTC

len: 13
j_gene: TRBJ2-7
d_gene: -
v_gene: TRBV7-8
abundance: many
CDR3aa: CASRTTDSYEQYF
CDR3nt: TGTGCCAGCAGGACGACAGACTCCTACGAGCAGTACTTC

len: 15
j_gene: TRBJ2-3
d_gene: -
v_gene: TRBV20-1
abundance: few
CDR3aa: CSARGPWTTTDTQYF
CDR3nt: TGCAGTGCTAGAGGGCCTTGGACAACCACAGATACGCAGTATTTT

len: 14
j_gene: TRBJ2-5
d_gene: TRBD2
v_gene: TRBV20-1
abundance: many
CDR3aa: CSASLTSGVETQYF
CDR3nt: TGCAGTGCTTCTCTAACTAGCGGAGTGGAGACCCAGTACTTC

len: 17
j_gene: TRBJ2-3
d_gene: -
v_gene: TRBV24-1
abundance: medium-sized
CDR3aa: CATSDLKDPEALDTQYF
CDR3nt: TGTGCCACCAGTGATTTGAAGGACCCCGAAGCATTAGATACGCAGTATTTT

len: 15
j_gene: TRBJ1-1
d_gene: -
v_gene: TRBV5-1
abundance: many
CDR3aa: CASKNAVGLNTEAFF
CDR3nt: TGCGCCAGCAAAAATGCGGTTGGACTGAACACTGAAGCTTTCTTT